The 2 T cell receptor beta chains given below trace back to one sample, sequenced in a study of post-analysis software for immune sequencing data. Findings and limits, study-wide: TRBV5-6, TRBV5-1 and TRBV20-1 belonged to a set of a handful of TRBV segments that were more frequent in patients than controls.

The TCR beta cDNA libraries carried unique molecular identifiers. TCRdb ran MiXCR on the PCR reads and lists one entry per CDR3 protein. The sample yields around 260,000 distinct CDR3 sequences, 30% to 45% seen once. These receptors' targets are unknown. Sequencing was performed on blood. These receptors were taken from a girl between 10 and 17 years old with multiple sclerosis.

This clonotype was detected a few times. This may be a read error, as it is one base from a much larger clone. The V gene is TRBV4-1, the J gene TRBJ1-6, with TRBD1 identical over 7 bases. The CDR3 loop spans 16 amino acids. CDR1 and CDR2 from the germline V gene are MGHRA and YSYEKL. The CDR3 region has the DNA TGCGCCAGCAGCCAAGATCCAGGGGGGAGAGATTCACCCCCCCACTTT. Amino acids: CASSQDPGGRDSPPHF.

This clonotype was seen many times. The chain links TRBV5-1 to TRBJ2-7; weak D call: TRBD2 (6 bases). This CDR3 is 17 amino acids long. Germline CDR1 reads SGHRS; CDR2 reads YFSETQ. Trimming stripped 5 bases from V and 0 bases from J, with 21 bases between. CDR3 protein: CASRFAVSSAASYEQYF. The CDR3, as DNA: TGCGCCAGCAGATTTGCGGTCTCTAGCGCGGCCTCCTACGAGCAGTACTTC.